Below, 23 T cell receptor beta chains from the same sample are listed, as sequenced in a study of blood T cell repertoires in COVID-19. Profiling relied on immunoSEQ multiplex PCR, and the TCRdb table lists in-frame clones only, not all of them. The table shows 150,000 to 200,000 clones, with 70% to 90% occurring only once. The source material was peripheral blood. These TCRs come from a person aged 70 to 85 with COVID-19, enrolled during active disease.

The rearrangement links TRBV11-1 to TRBJ1-5; weak D call: TRBD1 (5 bases). V was shortened by 9 bases and J by 7 bases, with 16 bases between the two germline ends. This CDR3 is built from 13 residues. Germline V gene data show CDR1 as SGHAT and CDR2 as FQDESV (reference sequence). The CDR3 here is CASSQTDRQPQHF. CDR3 in DNA: TGTGCCAGTAGCCAGACAGACCGGCAGCCCCAGCATTTT.

CDR3 in amino acids: CASSTYFGQGFTGELFF. CDR3 nucleotides: TGTGCCAGCAGCACATACTTTGGACAGGGGTTCACCGGGGAGCTGTTTTTT. The rearrangement joins TRBV7-9 to TRBJ2-2; the match to TRBD1 covers 9 bases. Germline CDR1 is SEHNR and CDR2 is FQNEAQ (reference sequence). The CDR3 loop spans 17 amino acids. V dropped 5 bases and J dropped 4; count of bases not matched to a gene: 11. Combining the CDR3 with reference TRBV7-9 and TRBJ2-2 gives the whole variable domain DTGVSQNPRHKITKRGQNVTFRCDPISEHNRLYWYRQTLGQGPEFLTYFQNEAQLEKSRLLSDRFSAERPKGSFSTLEIQRTEQGDSAMYLCASSTYFGQGFTGELFFGEGSRLTVL.

V and J are TRBV21-1 and TRBJ2-5; the tabulated D call, TRBD2, remains unverified against the DNA. TRBV21-1 is an annotated pseudogene. The CDR3 covers 9 residues. CDR3 region: CAGTETQYF. The CDR3 DNA is TGTGCCGGGACTGAGACCCAGTACTTC.

In its sample, this clone was seen once. The rearrangement links TRBV27 to TRBJ2-2, with 8 bases matching TRBD1. This CDR3 has 15 amino acids. Germline values: CDR1 MNHEY, CDR2 SMNVEV (reference sequence). After removal of 4 bases from V and 2 bases from J, the junction contained 3 bases not matched to a gene. The CDR3 protein is CASSSDRGNTGELFF. The CDR3 region has the DNA TGTGCCAGCAGTTCTGACAGGGGTAACACCGGGGAGCTGTTTTTT.

This chain connects TRBV11-2 to TRBJ1-1; D gene uncertain. The ends were cut back, 1 base at V and 1 base at J, with 10 bases in the middle. CDR1 is SGHAT and CDR2 is FQNNGV in the germline V gene. The CDR3 length is 15 residues. The CDR3 nucleotides are TGTGCCAGCAGCTTAGTTCGGGGTACGAACACTGAAGCTTTCTTT. This encodes CASSLVRGTNTEAFF.

The rearrangement uses TRBV10-3 and TRBJ2-7; a possible D gene is TRBD2 (5 bases). There are 12 residues in the CDR3. CDR1 is ENHRY, CDR2 SYGVKD, per germline. The V and J ends lost 4 bases and 4 bases respectively, with 8 bases between them. CDR3 in amino acids: CAISVRGYEQYF. The DNA for the CDR3 is TGTGCCATCAGTGTACGGGGTTACGAGCAGTACTTC.

V gene TRBV6-5 combines with J gene TRBJ1-2; 9 bases map to TRBD1. Germline V gene lookup returns CDR1 MNHEY and CDR2 SVGAGI. CDR3 length: 15 residues. The V segment lost 6 bases and the J segment 4 bases; nucleotides outside the gene matches: 9. The CDR3 DNA reads TGTGCCAGCAGGAGAGACAGGGGGATGGCCTATGGCTACACCTTC. Translating gives CASRRDRGMAYGYTF.

The rearrangement links TRBV18 to TRBJ1-2; D is ambiguous. V lost 3 bases to trimming and J lost 6 bases, with 11 bases between them. Germline-derived CDR1 and CDR2 are KGHSH and LQKENI. The length of the CDR3 is 13 residues. The CDR3, as DNA: TGTGCCAGCTCACCTTCAGATGAGGATGGCTACACCTTC. It translates to CASSPSDEDGYTF.

Remarks on this clone: The DNA is omitted, as the CDR3 cannot be located on it reliably, and the CDR3 follows TCRdb's listing. V is TRBV6-5 and J is TRBJ1-1; TRBD1, the table's D call, was not compared with the DNA. Including both end residues, the CDR3 is 14 amino acids long. Germline loops: CDR1 MNHEY, CDR2 SVGAGI. The CDR3 region is CASSILAMNTEAFF.

This clone was seen just once. This rearrangement joins TRBV27 to TRBJ2-7, with 11 bases fitting TRBD2. In germline, CDR1 is MNHEY, CDR2 SMNVEV (reference sequence). The CDR3 consists of 15 residues. The ends lost 5 bases at V and 4 bases at J; junction bases unmatched: 7. The CDR3 nucleotides are TGTGCCAGCAGTGGCACGACTAGCGGGAAATACGAGCAGTACTTC. Its protein product is CASSGTTSGKYEQYF.

The chain uses TRBV2 and TRBJ1-5; 9 positions agree with TRBD1. The trim removed 6 bases at V and 5 bases at J, leaving 8 bases unmatched. The germline V gene has CDR1 SNHLY and CDR2 FYNNEI. CDR3 length: 15 residues. CDR3 sequence: CASRDTGGSDQPQHF. The CDR3 DNA reads TGTGCCAGCAGAGACACAGGGGGCAGCGATCAGCCCCAGCATTTT.

The chain joins TRBV6-2 or TRBV6-3 to TRBJ1-5, with D perhaps matching TRBD1 (6 bases). Per germline, CDR1 MNHEY and CDR2 SVGEGT. The CDR3 length is 15 residues. Deletions cut 2 bases from V and 2 bases from J, with 10 bases between. The CDR3 nucleotides are TGTGCCAGCAGTTACATGACAGGACGCAATCAGCCCCAGCATTTT. Encoded protein: CASSYMTGRNQPQHF.

This chain uses TRBV11-2 with TRBJ2-7; 9 nucleotides line up with TRBD1. Trimming removed 1 base from V and 4 bases from J; junction bases left unmatched: 14. From germline, CDR1 is SGHAT and CDR2 FQNNGV. This CDR3 comprises 18 residues. The CDR3 sequence is CASSLVAFRGQGGYEQYF. CDR3 nucleotide sequence: TGTGCCAGCAGCTTAGTGGCCTTTAGGGGACAGGGAGGATACGAGCAGTACTTC.

The chain couples TRBV9 to TRBJ2-3, with D tentatively TRBD1 (5 bases). The ends were cut back, 0 bases at V and 3 bases at J, with 8 bases in the middle. Germline V gives CDR1 SGDLS, CDR2 YYNGEE. This CDR3 is built from 14 residues. The CDR3 DNA reads TGTGCCAGCAGCGTAGACCCAGGGACAGATACGCAGTATTTT. As protein: CASSVDPGTDTQYF.

This chain joins TRBV7-9 and TRBJ2-3, with D possibly matching TRBD1 (6 bases). Germline V gives CDR1 SEHNR, CDR2 FQNEAQ (reference sequence). The CDR3 length is 16 residues. The germline V and J ends were trimmed by 4 bases and 0 bases, with 14 bases remaining between them. CDR3 residues: CASSSSQGGSTDTQYF. The CDR3 bases are TGTGCCAGCAGCTCGTCTCAAGGGGGAAGCACAGATACGCAGTATTTT.

The rearrangement links TRBV2 to TRBJ2-5; possible D gene TRBD1, 5 bases. CDR1 is SNHLY, CDR2 FYNNEI, per germline. V gave up 4 bases and J gave up 0 bases, with 9 bases separating them. The CDR3 runs 14 residues. The chain's CDR3 is CASSVTEYQETQYF. The CDR3 region has the DNA TGTGCCAGCAGTGTGACAGAGTACCAAGAGACCCAGTACTTC.

The gene calls are TRBV11-3 and TRBJ2-3, with 7 nucleotides matching TRBD1. The CDR3 is 13 residues long. CDR1 is SGHNT and CDR2 is YENEEA in the germline V gene. The V segment lost 5 bases and the J segment 4 bases; nucleotides outside the gene matches: 3. CDR3 nucleotide sequence: TGTGCCAGCAGCCACAGGGGTGCAGATACGCAGTATTTT. Its translation: CASSHRGADTQYF.

The V call is TRBV6-1, the J call TRBJ1-6; no definite D call. In germline, CDR1 is MNHNS, CDR2 SASEGT. The V end lost 2 bases, the J end lost 12 bases, and 17 bases lay between the germline ends. This CDR3 spans 15 amino acids. The CDR3 protein is CASSESTPGSLPLHF. The CDR3 DNA sequence: TGTGCCAGCAGTGAATCAACACCAGGTTCTTTACCCCTCCACTTT.

The chain recombines TRBV6-5 with TRBJ2-4, with 7 positions matching TRBD2. The junction had 2 bases not matched to a gene; V was cut back by 6 bases and J by 0 bases. The CDR3 runs to 14 residues. CDR1 and CDR2 (germline): MNHEY, SVGAGI. The CDR3 spells CASSLAGAKNIQYF. CDR3 DNA: TGTGCCAGCAGCTTAGCGGGAGCCAAAAACATTCAGTACTTC.

J is TRBJ2-5 and V is TRBV11-1, with 8 bases that match TRBD2. Germline CDR1 is SGHAT and CDR2 is FQDESV (reference sequence). J was trimmed by 5 bases and V by 3 bases; bases with no gene match: 5. The CDR3 is 14 residues long. CDR3 amino acids: CASSLSGGRETQYF. As DNA, the CDR3 is TGTGCCAGCAGCTTGAGCGGGGGCCGTGAGACCCAGTACTTC.

The chain links TRBV7-3 to TRBJ2-1, with D perhaps TRBD2 (5 bases). V was trimmed by 2 bases and J by 4 bases, leaving 6 bases between them. This CDR3 region has 13 residues. Germline values: CDR1 SGHTA, CDR2 FQGTGA. CDR3 loop: CASSLGLYNEQFF. The CDR3 nucleotides are TGTGCCAGCAGCTTAGGACTTTACAATGAGCAGTTCTTC.

The chain recombines TRBV11-2 with TRBJ1-5, with TRBD1 matching over 8 bases. The CDR3 consists of 14 residues. Per the germline V gene, CDR1 is SGHAT and CDR2 is FQNNGV. The J segment lost 5 bases and the V segment lost 5 bases, leaving 5 bases of the junction unmatched. The DNA for the CDR3 is TGTGCCAGCAGCCAGGACAGGGACCATCAGCCCCAGCATTTT. It translates to CASSQDRDHQPQHF.

The chain carries TRBV6-5 and TRBJ2-7; D remains unclear. This CDR3 comprises 12 residues. Per the germline V gene, CDR1 is MNHEY and CDR2 is SVGAGI. Trimming cost V 2 bases and J 4 bases, with 6 bases left between them. For the CDR3, the DNA is TGTGCCAGCAGTTACGGCCCTTACGAGCAGTACTTC. It encodes CASSYGPYEQYF.